This paragraph reports one TCR beta chain. Its antigen remains unknown. The record originates from a study of cytotoxic CD8 clonotypes in ibrutinib-treated CLL. Overall study context: An average of 255,043 productive templates and around 100,000 productive rearrangements was obtained per sample.

Deep sequencing aimed at 1 in 200,000 to 1 in 1 million T cells' resolution. Only in-frame clones appear in the TCRdb table, and some are missing; sequencing was by immunoSEQ multiplex PCR. The sample gives about 36,000 clones, over 70% of which show up once; approximately 15% is in the top ten. CDR1 SEHNR and CDR2 FQNEAQ come from the germline V gene (reference sequence). The V end was cut by 4 bases, the J end by 2 bases, with 8 bases between. This CDR3 region has 13 residues. Study-level findings and limits: Baseline clonality exceeded age-matched healthy donors and tracked circulating CD8+ T-cell counts. Progressing patients had sampling times that differed from those of sustained-remission patients.

J is TRBJ2-5 and V is TRBV7-9; D is ambiguous. The sample in question was PBMCs, obtained at disease progression, from a patient treated with ibrutinib. The clonotype was recovered from a human donor with chronic lymphocytic leukemia. CDR3 in amino acids: CASSSPYQETQYF. CDR3 bases: TGTGCCAGCAGCTCACCATATCAAGAGACCCAGTACTTC.